The clone carrying this T cell receptor beta chain was recorded a few times. This entry is derived from a study of blood T cell repertoires in COVID-19. This CDR3 has 13 residues. Per germline, CDR1 SGDLS and CDR2 YYNGEE. Trimming took 2 bases from V and 3 from J, leaving 8 bases between them. TCRdb keeps only in-frame clones here, not all; method: immunoSEQ multiplex PCR. The sample has about 150,000 clones, 80% seen once. The chain recombines TRBV9 with TRBJ1-1; the D gene is possibly TRBD1 (6 bases). The source material was peripheral blood. The sequence came from a man in his sixties with acute or convalescent COVID-19. This CDR3 reads CASSVAGDTEAFF. CDR3 coding DNA: TGTGCCAGCAGCGTCGCAGGGGACACTGAAGCTTTCTTT.